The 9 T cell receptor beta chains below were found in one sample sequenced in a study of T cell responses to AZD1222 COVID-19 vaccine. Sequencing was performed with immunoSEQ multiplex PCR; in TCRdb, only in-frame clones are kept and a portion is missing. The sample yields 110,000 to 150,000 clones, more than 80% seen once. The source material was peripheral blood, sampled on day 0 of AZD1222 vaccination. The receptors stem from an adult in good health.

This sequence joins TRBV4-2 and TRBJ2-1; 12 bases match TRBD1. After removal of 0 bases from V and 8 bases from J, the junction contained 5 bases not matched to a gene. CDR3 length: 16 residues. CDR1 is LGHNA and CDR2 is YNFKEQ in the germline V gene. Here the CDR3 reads CASSQETGTGGDEQFF. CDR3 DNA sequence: TGTGCCAGCAGCCAAGAAACCGGGACAGGGGGCGATGAGCAGTTCTTC.

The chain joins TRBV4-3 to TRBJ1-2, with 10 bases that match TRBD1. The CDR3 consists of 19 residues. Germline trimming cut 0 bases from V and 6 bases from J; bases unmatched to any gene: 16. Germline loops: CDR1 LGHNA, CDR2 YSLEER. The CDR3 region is CASSQDRMGQGKKMDGYTF. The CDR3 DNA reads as TGCGCCAGCAGCCAAGACCGGATGGGACAGGGGAAGAAAATGGATGGCTACACCTTC.

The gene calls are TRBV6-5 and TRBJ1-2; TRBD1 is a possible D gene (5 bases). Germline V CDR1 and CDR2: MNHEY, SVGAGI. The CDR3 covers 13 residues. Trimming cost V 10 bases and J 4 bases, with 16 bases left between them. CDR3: CATQSGQAYGYTF. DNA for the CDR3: TGTGCCACCCAATCCGGACAAGCCTATGGCTACACCTTC.

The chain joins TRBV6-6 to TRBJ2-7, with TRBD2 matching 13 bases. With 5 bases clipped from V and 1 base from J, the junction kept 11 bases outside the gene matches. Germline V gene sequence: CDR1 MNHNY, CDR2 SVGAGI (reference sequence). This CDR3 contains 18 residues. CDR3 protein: CASSPLPGLAGYSYEQYF. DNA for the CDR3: TGTGCCAGCAGTCCTTTACCGGGACTAGCGGGATATTCCTACGAGCAGTACTTC.

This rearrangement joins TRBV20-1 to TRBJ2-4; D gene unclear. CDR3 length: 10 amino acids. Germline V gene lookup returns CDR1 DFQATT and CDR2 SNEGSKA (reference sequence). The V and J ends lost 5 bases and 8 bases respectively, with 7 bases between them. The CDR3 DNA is TGCAGTGCTTTCCGGGACATTCAGTACTTC. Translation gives CSAFRDIQYF.

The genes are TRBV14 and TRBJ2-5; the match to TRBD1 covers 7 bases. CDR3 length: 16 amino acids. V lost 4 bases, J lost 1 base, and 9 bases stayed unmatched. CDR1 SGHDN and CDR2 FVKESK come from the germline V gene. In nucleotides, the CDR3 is TGTGCCAGCAGCCTGTTCGGACAGGCTTCCCAAGAGACCCAGTACTTC. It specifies CASSLFGQASQETQYF. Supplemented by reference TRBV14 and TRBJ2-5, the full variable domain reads EAGVTQFPSHSVIEKGQTVTLRCDPISGHDNLYWYRRVMGKEIKFLLHFVKESKQDESGMPNNRFLAERTGGTYSTLKVQPAELEDSGVYFCASSLFGQASQETQYFGPGTRLLVL.

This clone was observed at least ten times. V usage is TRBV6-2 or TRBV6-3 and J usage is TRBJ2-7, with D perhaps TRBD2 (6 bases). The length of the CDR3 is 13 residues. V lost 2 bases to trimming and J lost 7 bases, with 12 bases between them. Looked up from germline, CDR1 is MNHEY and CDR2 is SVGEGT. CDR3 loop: CASSYNDAGEQYF. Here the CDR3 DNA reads TGTGCCAGCAGTTACAACGACGCGGGGGAGCAGTACTTC.

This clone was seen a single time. The CDR3 sequence is CASTPGTANSPLHF. CDR3 coding DNA: TGTGCCAGCACGCCCGGGACGGCCAATTCACCCCTCCACTTT. This sequence joins TRBV7-9 and TRBJ1-6, with TRBD1 as a possible D gene (5 bases). The V end was cut by 7 bases, the J end by 7 bases, with 14 bases between. This CDR3 is 14 amino acids long. Per germline, CDR1 SEHNR and CDR2 FQNEAQ (reference sequence).

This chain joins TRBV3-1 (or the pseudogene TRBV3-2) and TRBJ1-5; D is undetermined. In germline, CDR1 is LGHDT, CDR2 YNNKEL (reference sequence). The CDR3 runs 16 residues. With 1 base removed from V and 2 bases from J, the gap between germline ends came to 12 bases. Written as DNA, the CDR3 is TGTGCCAGCAGCCAAGGGTGGGGAATGGGCAATCAGCCCCAGCATTTT. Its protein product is CASSQGWGMGNQPQHF.